Sequencing of this TCR beta chain was carried out in a study of blood T cells in healthy people across ages. Donation came from healthy Caucasian individuals in Russia who were aged 6 to 90. The authors extracted at least 6 micrograms of total RNA per sample. Germline V gene sequence: CDR1 KGHSH, CDR2 LQKENI. The CDR3 covers 18 residues. V was pared by 1 base and J by 1 base, with 17 bases between. This clonotype was recorded only once. The antigen remains undetermined. Combining a sample-barcoded 5' primer with a J-beta primer mix, a second PCR ran for roughly 7 to 11 cycles. TCRdb used MiXCR to reprocess the 5' RACE reads, holding one entry per CDR3 protein. The sample records over a million distinct CDR3 sequences, 35% to 55% being singletons. Findings and limits, study-wide: PBMCs were not sorted, which prevented a conclusive comparison of naive versus antigen-experienced cells.

The chain is built from TRBV18 and TRBJ2-1, with D maybe TRBD2 (5 bases). The sequence was obtained from a woman in her fifties or sixties in good health. The sample comprised blood. The CDR3 bases are TGTGCCAGCTCACCACTGGCCCCCGGGATCACGTCCTACAATGAGCAGTTCTTC. As protein: CASSPLAPGITSYNEQFF.